Listed below are T cell receptor beta chains from one sample, sequenced in a study of shared clonotypes between healthy human individuals. TCRdb's table, derived via immunoSEQ multiplex PCR, lists solely in-frame clones and lacks some. The data hold about 1.5 million clones, with roughly 96% observed a single time. The sequencing sample was made of naive CD4+ T cells sorted from blood. Receptors were obtained from a man aged 25-45 years in good health. CDR3s include the opening cysteine and the closing phenylalanine or tryptophan. Each record gives: J gene, clone size, V gene, D gene, CDR3 DNA, CDR3 protein. The D gene is left open where the match is weak. Size tells how often a clone was seen (once, few, many) or the class of an expanded clone, and some rows leave it out.

TRBJ1-1,once,TRBV11-2,NA,TGTGCCAGCAGCTTAGACAGGGGACACACTGAAGCTTTCTTT,CASSLDRGHTEAFF
TRBJ2-7,NA,TRBV6-4,NA,TGTGCCAGCAGTGAGGAGTTAGGGTTATACGAGCAGTACTTC,CASSEELGLYEQYF
TRBJ2-2,NA,TRBV19,TRBD1,TGTGCCAGTAACAGGGCAGGGGGCCCCATTTTTACCGGGGAGCTGTTTTTT,CASNRAGGPIFTGELFF
TRBJ2-7,NA,TRBV27,NA,TGTGCCAGCGGCCCCTATCCCGGAGCACTCGGCGAGCAGTACTTC,CASGPYPGALGEQYF
TRBJ2-7,NA,TRBV6-1,TRBD2,TGTGCCAGCAGTGGGGGACTAGCGGGAGTCTACGAGCAGTACTTC,CASSGGLAGVYEQYF
TRBJ2-1,NA,TRBV6-1,NA,TGTGCCAGCAGGCCAATGGCGATCAACAATGAGCAGTTCTTC,CASRPMAINNEQFF
TRBJ2-5,once,TRBV5-5,NA,TGTGCCAGCAGCTTGGTTGCAGTTTCAGAGACCCAGTACTTC,CASSLVAVSETQYF
TRBJ2-7,NA,TRBV6-5,TRBD1,TGTGCCAGCAGTTACTCGACAGGGGGCAACTACGAGCAGTACTTC,CASSYSTGGNYEQYF
TRBJ2-1,NA,TRBV5-1,TRBD1,TGCGCCAGCAGCTTGAGGGGACAGGGCTCGGGAGAGCAGTTCTTC,CASSLRGQGSGEQFF
TRBJ1-1,NA,TRBV11-2,NA,TGTGCCAGCAGCGTCGGTCAGAACACTGAAGCTTTCTTT,CASSVGQNTEAFF
TRBJ2-5,NA,TRBV28,NA,TGTGCCAGCAGTTTATCCCGCGACAGGCTCCAGTACTTC,CASSLSRDRLQYF
TRBJ2-5,NA,TRBV7-7,TRBD1,TGTGCCAGCAGCTTAGGTGGGACAGTCCAAGAGACCCAGTACTTC,CASSLGGTVQETQYF
TRBJ1-2,NA,TRBV5-1,TRBD1,TGCGCCAGCAGCTCGGAGGGGGCACAAGGCTACACCTTC,CASSSEGAQGYTF
TRBJ2-3,NA,TRBV30,TRBD2,TGTGCCTGGAGTCTAGCGGGAGCAGATACGCAGTATTTT,CAWSLAGADTQYF
TRBJ2-2,NA,TRBV29-1,TRBD2,TGCAGCGTTGGTAGGAGCGGGAGTTACACCGGGGAGCTGTTTTTT,CSVGRSGSYTGELFF
TRBJ1-2,NA,TRBV7-9,TRBD1,TGTGCCAGCAGCTTACCTAGGGACAGGGGTTATGGCTACACCTTC,CASSLPRDRGYGYTF
TRBJ2-5,NA,TRBV15,TRBD2,TGTGCCACCAGCAGAGATCTCTCGGGGAGGCGGGGGGAGACCCAGTACTTC,CATSRDLSGRRGETQYF
TRBJ2-1,NA,TRBV7-8,TRBD2,TGTGCCAGCAGCCCAAGACTAGCGGGCTTGGAGCAGTTCTTC,CASSPRLAGLEQFF
TRBJ2-7,NA,TRBV15,TRBD2,TGTGCCACCAGCAGAGCACGCTTTCGGGTAGCGGGCTACGAGCAGTACTTC,CATSRARFRVAGYEQYF
TRBJ1-1,many,TRBV28,NA,TGTGCCAGCAGGGGGAGGCCTGAAGCTTTCTTT,CASRGRPEAFF
TRBJ2-3,NA,TRBV2,TRBD1,TGTGCCACCCAGTTTAGGGCAGGGGGCGCAGATACGCAGTATTTT,CATQFRAGGADTQYF
TRBJ1-3,NA,TRBV11-2,NA,TGTGCCAGCAGCCCCCGGGACGGCGAACTTCCGATCTCTGGAAACACCATATATTTT,CASSPRDGELPISGNTIYF
TRBJ1-1,NA,TRBV6-6,NA,TGTGCCAGCAGTTACGATACTGAAGCTTTCTTT,CASSYDTEAFF
TRBJ2-1,once,TRBV28,NA,TGTGCCAGCAGTTTTAGGGGTGGGATTGACAATGAGCAGTTCTTC,CASSFRGGIDNEQFF
TRBJ1-1,NA,TRBV2,NA,TGTGCCAGCAGTGGACAGGAGAACACTGAAGCTTTCTTT,CASSGQENTEAFF
TRBJ2-7,NA,TRBV11-2,NA,TGTGCCAGCAGCTTGGACTACGAGCAGTACTTC,CASSLDYEQYF
TRBJ1-4,NA,TRBV5-4,TRBD1,TGTGCCAGCAGCTCCCACAGGGGGGTTAATGAAAAACTGTTTTTT,CASSSHRGVNEKLFF
TRBJ2-1,NA,TRBV6-1,NA,TGTGCCAGCAGGAGGGGCTACAATGAGCAGTTCTTC,CASRRGYNEQFF
TRBJ2-2,NA,TRBV28,NA,TGTGCCAGCAAAGGTGGACAGAACACCGGGGAGCTGTTTTTT,CASKGGQNTGELFF
TRBJ2-1,NA,TRBV29-1,NA,TGCAGCGTTGGAGGTCTCGATGAGCAGTTCTTC,CSVGGLDEQFF
TRBJ2-4,NA,TRBV2,NA,TGTGCCAGCAGTGAAAGCTCGTGGGACAAAAACATTCAGTACTTC,CASSESSWDKNIQYF
TRBJ1-2,NA,TRBV20-1,NA,TGCAGTGCTTCGGGGGGGGGCAGGTTTTTC,CSASGGGRFF
TRBJ2-1,once,TRBV5-6,NA,TGTGCCAGCAGCGGGGACGGACCCTACAATGAGCAGTTCTTC,CASSGDGPYNEQFF
TRBJ2-7,NA,TRBV5-1,TRBD1,TGCGCCAGCAGCTTGGGAGTTACAGGGGTCTACGAGCAGTACTTC,CASSLGVTGVYEQYF
TRBJ1-1,NA,TRBV28,NA,TGTGCCAGCAGTTCGACGGGACCTTTCACCCTGAACACTGAAGCTTTCTTT,CASSSTGPFTLNTEAFF
TRBJ1-4,NA,TRBV2,NA,TGTGCCAGCAGTTTGGTTACAACTAATGAAAAACTGTTTTTT,CASSLVTTNEKLFF